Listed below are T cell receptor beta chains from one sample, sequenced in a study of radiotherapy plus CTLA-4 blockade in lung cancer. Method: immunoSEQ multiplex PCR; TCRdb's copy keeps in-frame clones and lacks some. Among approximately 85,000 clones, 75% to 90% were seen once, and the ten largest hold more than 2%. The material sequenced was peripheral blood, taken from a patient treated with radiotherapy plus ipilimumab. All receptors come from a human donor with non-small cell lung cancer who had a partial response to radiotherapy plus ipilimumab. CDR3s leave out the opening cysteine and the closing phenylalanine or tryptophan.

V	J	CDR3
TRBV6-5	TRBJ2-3	ASSYGQGRGADTQY
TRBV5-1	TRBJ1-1	ASSLDGQWGTSF
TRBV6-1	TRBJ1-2	ASSTRNYGYT
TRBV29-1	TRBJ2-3	SVVRRLAGVSDTQY
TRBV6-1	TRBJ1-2	ASSEPGLVGYT
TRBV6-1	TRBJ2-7	ASSPWAGYEQY
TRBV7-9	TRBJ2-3	ASSLISTDTQY
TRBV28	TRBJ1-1	ASSEWTARNTEAF
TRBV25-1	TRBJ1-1	ASSPLGGSHTEAF
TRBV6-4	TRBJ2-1	ASSDSIPGLAGVNEQF
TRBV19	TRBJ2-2	ASSYNPNTGELF
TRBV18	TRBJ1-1	ASSPYQENTEAF
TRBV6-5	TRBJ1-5	ASSYSTPGGREPQH
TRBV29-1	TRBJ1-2	SAGRGANYGYT
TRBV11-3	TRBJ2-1	ASSFQGLSYNEQF
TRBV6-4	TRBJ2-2	ASRPSNTGELF
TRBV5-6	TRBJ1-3	ASRSTGGSWDTIY
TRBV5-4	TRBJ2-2	ASSRGRSNTGELF
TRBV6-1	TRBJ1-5	ASSLRDTGNQPQH
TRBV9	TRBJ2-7	ASSVSAGGAYEQY
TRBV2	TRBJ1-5	ASSWDRDLQPQH
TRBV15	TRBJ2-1	ATSRDPRTGVLNEQF
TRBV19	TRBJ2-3	ASREGPDTQY
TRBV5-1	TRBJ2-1	ASIAGGSYNEQF
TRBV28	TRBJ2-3	ASSRMTGGVGDTQY
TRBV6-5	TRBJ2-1	ASSYSSGGRSHEQF
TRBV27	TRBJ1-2	ASSSSHGGGYT
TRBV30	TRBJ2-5	AWDSTGGESETQY
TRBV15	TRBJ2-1	ATSDPGHQSYEQF
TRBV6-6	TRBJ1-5	ASTPKGQGNQPQH
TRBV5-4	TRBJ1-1	ASSWGGQRQAF
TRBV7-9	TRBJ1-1	ASSLTQGMTF
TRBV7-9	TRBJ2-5	ASSLVRGQETQY
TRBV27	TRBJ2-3	ASSFGGRARDTQY